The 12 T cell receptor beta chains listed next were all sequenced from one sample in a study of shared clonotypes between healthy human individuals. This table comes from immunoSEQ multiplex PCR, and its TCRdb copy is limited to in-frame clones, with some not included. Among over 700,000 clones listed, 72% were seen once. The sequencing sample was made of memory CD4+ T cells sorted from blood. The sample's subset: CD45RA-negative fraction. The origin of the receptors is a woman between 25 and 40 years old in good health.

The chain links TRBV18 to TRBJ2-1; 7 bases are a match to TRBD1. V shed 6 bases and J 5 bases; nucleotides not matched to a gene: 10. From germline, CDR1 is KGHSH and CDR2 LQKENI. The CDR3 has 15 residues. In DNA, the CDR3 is TGTGCCAGCTCCCCCCGGGCGCAGGGGGACAATGAGCAGTTCTTC. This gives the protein CASSPRAQGDNEQFF.

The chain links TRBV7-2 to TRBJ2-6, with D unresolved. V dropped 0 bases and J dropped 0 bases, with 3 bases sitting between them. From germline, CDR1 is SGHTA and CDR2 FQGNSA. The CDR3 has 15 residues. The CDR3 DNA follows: TGTGCCAGCAGCTTAGCGTCCTCTGGGGCCAACGTCCTGACTTTC. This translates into CASSLASSGANVLTF.

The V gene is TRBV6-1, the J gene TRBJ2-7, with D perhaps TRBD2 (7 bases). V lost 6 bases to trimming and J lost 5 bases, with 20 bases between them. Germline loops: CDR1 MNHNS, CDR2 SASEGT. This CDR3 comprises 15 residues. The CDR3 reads CASRDPRGGGDEQYF. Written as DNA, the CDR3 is TGTGCCAGCAGGGATCCTCGGGGAGGGGGAGACGAGCAGTACTTC.

The CDR3 protein is CASSSPSGNTEAFF. The CDR3, as DNA: TGTGCCAGCAGTTCGCCCTCCGGGAACACTGAAGCTTTCTTT. V and J are TRBV28 and TRBJ1-1; D call uncertain. The CDR3 length is 14 residues. V lost 4 bases and J lost 1, with 10 bases in between. CDR1 is MDHEN and CDR2 is SYDVKM in the germline V gene.

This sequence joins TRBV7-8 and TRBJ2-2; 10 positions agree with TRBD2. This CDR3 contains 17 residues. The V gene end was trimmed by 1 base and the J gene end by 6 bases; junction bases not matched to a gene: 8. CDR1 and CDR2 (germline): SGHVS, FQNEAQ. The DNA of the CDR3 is TGTGCCAGCAGCTTAGTTGGGTCTAGCGGGAGTGCCGGGGAGCTGTTTTTT. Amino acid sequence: CASSLVGSSGSAGELFF.

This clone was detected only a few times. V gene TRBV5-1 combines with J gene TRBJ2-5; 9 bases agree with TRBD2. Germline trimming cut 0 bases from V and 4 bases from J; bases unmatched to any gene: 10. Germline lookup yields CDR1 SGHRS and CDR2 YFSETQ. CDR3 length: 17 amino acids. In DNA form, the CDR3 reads TGCGCCAGCAGCTTGGAAGCGGGAGGAATCGGGGGAGAGACCCAGTACTTC. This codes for CASSLEAGGIGGETQYF.

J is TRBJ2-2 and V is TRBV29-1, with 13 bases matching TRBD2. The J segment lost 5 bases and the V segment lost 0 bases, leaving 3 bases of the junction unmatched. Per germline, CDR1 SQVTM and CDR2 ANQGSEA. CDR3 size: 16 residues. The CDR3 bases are TGCAGCGTTGAAGAAAGACTAGCGGGAGGTACCGGGGAGCTGTTTTTT. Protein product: CSVEERLAGGTGELFF.

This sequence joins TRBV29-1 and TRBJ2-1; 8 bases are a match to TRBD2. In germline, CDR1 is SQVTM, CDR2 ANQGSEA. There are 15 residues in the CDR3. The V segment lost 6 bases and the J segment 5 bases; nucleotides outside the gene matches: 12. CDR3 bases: TGCAGCGTCCATCCCCCTAGCGGGCCAGACAATGAGCAGTTCTTC. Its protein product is CSVHPPSGPDNEQFF.

The CDR3 reads CASSYGRGYGYTF. The CDR3 DNA sequence: TGTGCCAGCAGTTACGGACGGGGGTATGGCTACACCTTC. The V and J genes are TRBV6-5 and TRBJ1-2, with a weak D call TRBD1 (5 bases). Trimming left V 2 bases short and J 5 bases short, with 9 bases between. Per germline, CDR1 MNHEY and CDR2 SVGAGI. The CDR3 covers 13 residues.

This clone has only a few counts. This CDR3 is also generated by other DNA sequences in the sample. The CDR3 DNA follows: TGTGCCAGCAGCTTGCTAGCGGGATATTCCTACGAGCAGTACTTC. Residues: CASSLLAGYSYEQYF. The chain is built from TRBV7-8 and TRBJ2-7, with 9 nucleotides matching TRBD2. V was pared by 3 bases and J by 1 base, with 4 bases of the junction left unmatched. This CDR3 spans 15 amino acids. Germline CDR1 SGHVS, CDR2 FQNEAQ.

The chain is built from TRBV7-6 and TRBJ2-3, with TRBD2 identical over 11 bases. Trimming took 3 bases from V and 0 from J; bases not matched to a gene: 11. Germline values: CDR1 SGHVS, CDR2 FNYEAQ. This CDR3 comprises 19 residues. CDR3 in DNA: TGTGCCAGCAGCTTGAGACTAGCGGGAATAGCTGTGAGCACAGATACGCAGTATTTT. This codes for CASSLRLAGIAVSTDTQYF.

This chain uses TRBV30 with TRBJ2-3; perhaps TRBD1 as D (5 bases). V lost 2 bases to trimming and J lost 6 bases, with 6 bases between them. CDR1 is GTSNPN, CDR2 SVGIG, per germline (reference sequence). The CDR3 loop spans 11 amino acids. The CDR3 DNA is TGTGCCTGGAGTTCAGGGGATACGCAGTATTTT. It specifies CAWSSGDTQYF.